This T cell receptor beta chain stems from a study of shared clonotypes between healthy human individuals. Whole-study context: Aged 18 to 49, the donors were a couple of women and a few men.

The authors' processing: Junction-only immunoSEQ sequences carried no quality scores, so filtering differed. Clones were sequenced by immunoSEQ multiplex PCR, and TCRdb holds only the in-frame ones, with some missing. The V and J calls and clone size were taken over from that table, and D and trimming were inferred from the DNA. The sample shows about 2.1 million clones, 85% to 95% of them seen only once. Study-level findings and limits: In contrast to clonotypes shared by all four donors, non-shared clonotypes had lower generation probabilities.

CD45RO-negative, CCR7-selected cells formed the naive CD8 fraction, which excluded terminally differentiated effector memory CD45RA+ cells. The V gene end was trimmed by 5 bases and the J gene end by 8 bases; junction bases not matched to a gene: 11. Per the germline V gene, CDR1 is MNHEY and CDR2 is SMNVEV (reference sequence). The CDR3 extends over 16 amino acids. Details on this clone: Its antigen is currently unknown.

The clonotype comes from a man aged 18 to 29 in good health. Some clones in this sample may be carry-over from other donors' samples. The sample taken for sequencing was naive CD8+ T cells from PBMCs. The chain uses TRBV27 and TRBJ2-1, with 11 bases aligning to TRBD2. CDR3 in amino acids: CASSLLAGVLGDEQFF. In DNA, the CDR3 is TGTGCCAGCAGTCTACTAGCGGGAGTCTTAGGGGATGAGCAGTTCTTC.